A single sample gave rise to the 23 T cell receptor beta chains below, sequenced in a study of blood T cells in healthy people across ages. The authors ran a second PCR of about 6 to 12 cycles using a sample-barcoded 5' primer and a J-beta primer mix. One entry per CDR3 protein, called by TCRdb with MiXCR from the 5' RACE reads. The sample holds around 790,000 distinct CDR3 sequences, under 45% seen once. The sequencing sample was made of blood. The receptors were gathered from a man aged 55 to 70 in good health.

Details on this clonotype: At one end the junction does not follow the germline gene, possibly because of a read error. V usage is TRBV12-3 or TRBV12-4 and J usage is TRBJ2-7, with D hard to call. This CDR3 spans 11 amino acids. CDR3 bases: TGTACCAGCAGTTCCTCGTACGAGCAGTACTTC. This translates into CTSSSSYEQYF.

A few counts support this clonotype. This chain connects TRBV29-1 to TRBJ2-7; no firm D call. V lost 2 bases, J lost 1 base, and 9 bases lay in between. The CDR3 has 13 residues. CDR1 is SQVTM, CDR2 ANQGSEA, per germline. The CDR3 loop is CSVELGSSYEQYF. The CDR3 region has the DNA TGCAGCGTTGAATTAGGGTCGTCCTACGAGCAGTACTTC.

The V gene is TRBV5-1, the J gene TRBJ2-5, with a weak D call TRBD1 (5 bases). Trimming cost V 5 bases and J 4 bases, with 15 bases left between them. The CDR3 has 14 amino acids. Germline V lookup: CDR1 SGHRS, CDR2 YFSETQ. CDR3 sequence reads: CASRKVTAVETQYF. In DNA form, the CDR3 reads TGCGCCAGCAGAAAAGTGACAGCAGTAGAGACCCAGTACTTC.

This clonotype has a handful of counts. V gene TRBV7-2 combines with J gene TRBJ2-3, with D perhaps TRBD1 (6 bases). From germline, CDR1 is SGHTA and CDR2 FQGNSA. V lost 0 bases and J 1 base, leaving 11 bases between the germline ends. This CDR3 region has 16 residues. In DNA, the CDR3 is TGTGCCAGCAGCTTAGCCCTGGGGGCCGGCACAGATACGCAGTATTTT. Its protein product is CASSLALGAGTDTQYF.

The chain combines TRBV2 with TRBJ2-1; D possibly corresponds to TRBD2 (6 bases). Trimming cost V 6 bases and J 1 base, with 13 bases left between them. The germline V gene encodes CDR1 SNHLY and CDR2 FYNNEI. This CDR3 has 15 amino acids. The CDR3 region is CASRKPGGSYNEQFF. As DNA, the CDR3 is TGTGCCAGCAGAAAACCCGGGGGATCCTACAATGAGCAGTTCTTC. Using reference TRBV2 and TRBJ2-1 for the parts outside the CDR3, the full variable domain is EPEVTQTPSHQVTQMGQEVILRCVPISNHLYFYWYRQILGQKVEFLVSFYNNEISEKSEIFDDQFSVERPDGSNFTLKIRSTKLEDSAMYFCASRKPGGSYNEQFFGPGTRLTVL.

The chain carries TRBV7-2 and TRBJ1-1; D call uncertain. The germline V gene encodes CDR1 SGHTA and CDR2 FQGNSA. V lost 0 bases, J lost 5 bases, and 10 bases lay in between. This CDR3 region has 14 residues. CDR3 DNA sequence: TGTGCCAGCAGCTTAGCTGGGCGAGCGACTGAAGCTTTCTTT. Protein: CASSLAGRATEAFF.

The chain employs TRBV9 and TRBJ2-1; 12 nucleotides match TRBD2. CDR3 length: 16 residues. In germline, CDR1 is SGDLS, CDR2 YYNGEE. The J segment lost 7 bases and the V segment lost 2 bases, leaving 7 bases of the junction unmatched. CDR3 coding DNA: TGTGCCAGCAGCGTCCTTTCTAGCGGGGGGGGAAATGAGCAGTTCTTC. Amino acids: CASSVLSSGGGNEQFF.

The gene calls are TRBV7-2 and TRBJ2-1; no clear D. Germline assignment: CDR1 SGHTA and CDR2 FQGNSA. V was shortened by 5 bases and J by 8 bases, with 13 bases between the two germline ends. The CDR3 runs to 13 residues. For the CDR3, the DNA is TGTGCCAGCAGCCCCCAATACGGAGATGAGCAGTTCTTC. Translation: CASSPQYGDEQFF.

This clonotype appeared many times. The CDR3 bases are TGTGCCAGCAGTTTAGGAGCTAACTATGGCTACACCTTC. It is translated as CASSLGANYGYTF. The chain has TRBV27 and TRBJ1-2; D ambiguous. The CDR3 is 13 residues long. Per germline, CDR1 MNHEY and CDR2 SMNVEV (reference sequence). V was clipped by 2 bases and J by 0 bases, with 4 bases between them.

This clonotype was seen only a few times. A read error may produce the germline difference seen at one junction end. CDR3 nucleotides: TGTAGTGCTAGATTTACGGGATACGAGCAGTACTTC. It codes for CSARFTGYEQYF. This chain joins TRBV20-1 and TRBJ2-7; tentative D call: TRBD2 (5 bases). CDR1 DFQATT and CDR2 SNEGSKA come from the germline V gene (reference sequence). CDR3 length: 12 amino acids.

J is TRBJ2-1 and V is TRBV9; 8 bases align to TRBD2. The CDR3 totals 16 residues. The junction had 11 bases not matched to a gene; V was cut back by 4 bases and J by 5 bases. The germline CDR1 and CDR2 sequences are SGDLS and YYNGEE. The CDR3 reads CASSLGNSGINNEQFF. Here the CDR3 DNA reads TGTGCCAGCAGCCTAGGGAATAGCGGGATAAACAATGAGCAGTTCTTC.

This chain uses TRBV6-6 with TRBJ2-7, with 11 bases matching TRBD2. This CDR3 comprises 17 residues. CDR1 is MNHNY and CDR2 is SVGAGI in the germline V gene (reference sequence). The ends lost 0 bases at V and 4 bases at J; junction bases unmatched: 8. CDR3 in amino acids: CASSYSTSGGKGYEQYF. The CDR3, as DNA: TGTGCCAGCAGTTACTCCACTAGCGGGGGCAAAGGGTACGAGCAGTACTTC.

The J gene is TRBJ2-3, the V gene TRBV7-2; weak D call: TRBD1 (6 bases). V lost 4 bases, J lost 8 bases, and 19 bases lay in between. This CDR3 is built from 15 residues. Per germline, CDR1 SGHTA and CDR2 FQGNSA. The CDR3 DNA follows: TGTGCCAGCAGCTCAGTGTCAGGGGACGGTCGTACGCAGTATTTT. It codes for CASSSVSGDGRTQYF.

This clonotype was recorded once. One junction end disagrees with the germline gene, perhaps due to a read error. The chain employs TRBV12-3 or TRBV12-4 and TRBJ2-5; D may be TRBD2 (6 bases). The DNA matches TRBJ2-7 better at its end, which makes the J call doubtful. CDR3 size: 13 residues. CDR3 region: CACSTGRGNEQYF. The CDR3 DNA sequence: TGTGCCTGCAGTACAGGTCGGGGGAACGAGCAGTACTTC.

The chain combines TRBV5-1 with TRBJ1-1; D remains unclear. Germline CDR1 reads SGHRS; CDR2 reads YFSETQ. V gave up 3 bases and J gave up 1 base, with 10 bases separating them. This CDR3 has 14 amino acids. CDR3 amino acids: CASSSLMGNTEAFF. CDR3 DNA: TGCGCCAGCAGCTCTCTCATGGGGAACACTGAAGCTTTCTTT.

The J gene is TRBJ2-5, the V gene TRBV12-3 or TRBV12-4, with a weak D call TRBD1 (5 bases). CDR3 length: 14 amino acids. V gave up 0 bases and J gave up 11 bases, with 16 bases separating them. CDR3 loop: CASSLAQGRNEQYF. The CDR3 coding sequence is TGTGCCAGCAGTTTAGCCCAGGGTAGAAATGAGCAGTACTTC.

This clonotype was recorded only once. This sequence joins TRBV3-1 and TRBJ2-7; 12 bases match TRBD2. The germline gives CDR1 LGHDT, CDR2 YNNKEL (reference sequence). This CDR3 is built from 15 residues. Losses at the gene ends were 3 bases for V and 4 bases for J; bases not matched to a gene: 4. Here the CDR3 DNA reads TGTGCCAGCAGCCAGGCCACTAGCGGGAGGTACGAGCAGTACTTC. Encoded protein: CASSQATSGRYEQYF.

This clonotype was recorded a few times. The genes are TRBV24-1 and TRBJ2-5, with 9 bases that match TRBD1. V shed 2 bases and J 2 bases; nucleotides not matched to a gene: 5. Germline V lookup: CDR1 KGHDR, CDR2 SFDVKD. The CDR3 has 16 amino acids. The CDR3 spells CATSDSYRGPQETQYF. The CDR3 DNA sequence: TGTGCCACCAGTGATTCGTACAGGGGGCCACAAGAGACCCAGTACTTC.

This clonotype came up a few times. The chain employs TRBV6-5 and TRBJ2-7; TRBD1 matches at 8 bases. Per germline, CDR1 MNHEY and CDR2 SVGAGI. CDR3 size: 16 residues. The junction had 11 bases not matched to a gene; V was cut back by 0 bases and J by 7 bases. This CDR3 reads CASSYSGSRGQGEQYF. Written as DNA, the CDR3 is TGTGCCAGCAGTTACTCGGGGTCCAGGGGGCAAGGTGAGCAGTACTTC.

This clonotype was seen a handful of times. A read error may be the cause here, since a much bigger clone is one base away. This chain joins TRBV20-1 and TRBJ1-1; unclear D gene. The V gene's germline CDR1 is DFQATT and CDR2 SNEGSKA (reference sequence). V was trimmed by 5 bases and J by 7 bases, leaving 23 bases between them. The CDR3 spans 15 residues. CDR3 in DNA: TGCAGTGCTCCCCGGAAGGGCGGGAGCCTTAGTGAAGCTTTCTTT. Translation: CSAPRKGGSLSEAFF.

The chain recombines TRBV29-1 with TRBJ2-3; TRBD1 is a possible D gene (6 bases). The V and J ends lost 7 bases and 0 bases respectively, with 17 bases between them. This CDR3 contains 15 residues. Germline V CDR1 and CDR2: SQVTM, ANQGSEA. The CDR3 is CSAGRGGSSTDTQYF. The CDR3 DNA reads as TGCAGCGCTGGTCGAGGGGGATCTAGCACAGATACGCAGTATTTT.

The CDR3 DNA is TGTGCCAGCAGCCAACTAGGGTCCCAGTACTTC. It specifies CASSQLGSQYF. The chain recombines TRBV3-1 with TRBJ2-5, with D hard to call. The germline V gene has CDR1 LGHDT and CDR2 YNNKEL (reference sequence). V gave up 2 bases and J gave up 9 bases, with 7 bases separating them. This CDR3 is 11 amino acids long.

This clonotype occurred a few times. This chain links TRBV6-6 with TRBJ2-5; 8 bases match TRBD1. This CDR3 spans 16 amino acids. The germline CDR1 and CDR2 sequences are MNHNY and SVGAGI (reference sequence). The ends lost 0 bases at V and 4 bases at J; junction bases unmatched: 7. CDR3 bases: TGTGCCAGCAGTTACTCGACACCACAGGGGGGAGAGACCCAGTACTTC. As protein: CASSYSTPQGGETQYF.